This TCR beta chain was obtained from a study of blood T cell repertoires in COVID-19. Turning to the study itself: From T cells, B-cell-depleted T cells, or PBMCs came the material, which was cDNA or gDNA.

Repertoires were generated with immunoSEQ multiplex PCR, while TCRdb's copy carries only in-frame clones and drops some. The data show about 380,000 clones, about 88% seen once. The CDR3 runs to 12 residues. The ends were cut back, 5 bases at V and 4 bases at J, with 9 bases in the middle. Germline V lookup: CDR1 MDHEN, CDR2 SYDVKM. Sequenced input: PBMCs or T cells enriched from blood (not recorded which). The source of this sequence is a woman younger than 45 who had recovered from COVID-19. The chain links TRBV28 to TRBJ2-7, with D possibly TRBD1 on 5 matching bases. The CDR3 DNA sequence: TGTGCCAGCAGTGGGGCCTCGTACGAGCAGTACTTC. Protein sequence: CASSGASYEQYF. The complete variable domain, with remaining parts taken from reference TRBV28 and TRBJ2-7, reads DVKVTQSSRYLVKRTGEKVFLECVQDMDHENMFWYRQDPGLGLRLIYFSYDVKMKEKGDIPEGYSVSREKKERFSLILESASTNQTSMYLCASSGASYEQYFGPGTRLTVT.